These 5 T cell receptor beta chains were sequenced from one sample in a study of blood T cell repertoires in COVID-19. The data were produced by immunoSEQ multiplex PCR, yet TCRdb's version contains in-frame clones alone and is incomplete. In the table there are more than 110,000 clones, around 80% of which are singletons. Source material: peripheral blood. These receptors were obtained from a man older than 75 with acute or convalescent COVID-19.

This clone was recorded once. V is TRBV5-1 and J is TRBJ2-5, with 7 bases lining up with TRBD2. The CDR3 runs 14 residues. V dropped 4 bases and J dropped 5; count of bases not matched to a gene: 8. Germline V gene data show CDR1 as SGHRS and CDR2 as YFSETQ. Here the CDR3 reads CASSAQGGAETQYF. CDR3 coding DNA: TGCGCCAGCAGCGCTCAGGGAGGGGCGGAGACCCAGTACTTC.

The chain has TRBV7-8 and TRBJ1-1, with D maybe TRBD1 (6 bases). The CDR3 sequence is 15 residues long. V lost 5 bases and J 7 bases, leaving 20 bases between the germline ends. The germline V gene encodes CDR1 SGHVS and CDR2 FQNEAQ. DNA of the CDR3: TGTGCCAGCAGCGACCGGGACATGAGAACCAGTGAAGCTTTCTTT. Residues: CASSDRDMRTSEAFF.

This chain links TRBV28 with TRBJ2-2, with TRBD1 matching over 7 bases. This CDR3 contains 16 residues. The V and J ends lost 4 bases and 0 bases, in that order; junction bases with no gene match: 5. In germline, CDR1 is MDHEN, CDR2 SYDVKM. CDR3 amino acids: CASSSWDRANTGELFF. The CDR3 region has the DNA TGTGCCAGCAGTTCGTGGGACAGAGCGAACACCGGGGAGCTGTTTTTT.

This clone was seen only a few times. J is TRBJ2-2 and V is TRBV11-3; a weak D match, TRBD2 (6 bases). CDR1 is SGHNT and CDR2 is YENEEA in the germline V gene. This CDR3 comprises 13 residues. Trimming stripped 4 bases from V and 4 bases from J, with 7 bases between. CDR3 coding DNA: TGTGCCAGCAGCTATAGCGGCACCGGGGAGCTGTTTTTT. Protein: CASSYSGTGELFF.

The V and J genes are TRBV30 and TRBJ2-7, with TRBD2 identical over 8 bases. V shed 5 bases and J 4 bases; nucleotides not matched to a gene: 7. The germline V gene has CDR1 GTSNPN and CDR2 SVGIG (reference sequence). The CDR3 contains 13 residues. CDR3 nucleotides: TGTGCCTGGTCGGGGGGGGGAAAATACGAGCAGTACTTC. Translating it yields CAWSGGGKYEQYF.